The 19 T cell receptor beta chains presented below share a single source sample, sequenced in a study of CD8 T cells in Susac syndrome. cDNA came from about 0.51 to 1 ug RNA primed by random hexamers. TCRdb recomputed calls from the immunoSEQ multiplex PCR reads with MiXCR, one row per CDR3 protein. In the table there are 150,000 to 200,000 distinct CDR3 sequences, approximately 95% of which are singletons. Sequencing used CD4+ T cells from PBMCs. The receptor source for this set is a human donor with multiple sclerosis.

Only a few counts were recorded for this clonotype. The V gene is TRBV29-1, the J gene TRBJ2-7; 7 nucleotides line up with TRBD1. The CDR3 spans 11 residues. The germline V gene has CDR1 SQVTM and CDR2 ANQGSEA. With V trimmed by 7 bases and J by 2 bases, 2 bases remained unmatched. CDR3 in DNA: TGCAGCGGGACAGGCCCCTACGAGCAGTACTTC. It translates to CSGTGPYEQYF.

The V and J genes are TRBV20-1 and TRBJ1-1, with a weak D call TRBD1 (5 bases). Trimming pared 6 bases from V and 4 bases from J, leaving 21 bases between. This CDR3 is 15 amino acids long. CDR1 is DFQATT, CDR2 SNEGSKA, per germline (reference sequence). Here the CDR3 DNA reads TGCAGTGCACTTCGGGACGGAAGACTTTTCACTGAAGCTTTCTTT. Amino acid sequence: CSALRDGRLFTEAFF.

J is TRBJ1-2 and V is TRBV29-1, with 7 bases fitting TRBD1. V dropped 7 bases and J dropped 3; count of bases not matched to a gene: 5. From germline, CDR1 is SQVTM and CDR2 ANQGSEA. The CDR3 has 12 residues. The CDR3 spells CSGRTGDYGYTF. CDR3 DNA sequence: TGCAGCGGGAGAACAGGGGACTATGGCTACACCTTC.

There are a few counts of this clonotype. The J gene is TRBJ2-5, the V gene TRBV20-1; D not resolved. With 0 bases removed from V and 5 bases from J, the gap between germline ends came to 4 bases. CDR1 and CDR2 (germline): DFQATT, SNEGSKA (reference sequence). The length of the CDR3 is 11 residues. The CDR3 spells CSAREGETQYF. The DNA of the CDR3 is TGCAGTGCTAGAGAGGGGGAGACCCAGTACTTC.

V gene TRBV7-2 combines with J gene TRBJ1-6; TRBD1 is a possible D gene (6 bases). V was shortened by 2 bases and J by 6 bases, with 14 bases between the two germline ends. Germline V gives CDR1 SGHTA, CDR2 FQGNSA. This CDR3 has 16 residues. The CDR3 nucleotides are TGTGCCAGCAGCTTAAACGGGGGCTGGAGTAATTCACCCCTCCACTTT. Amino acids: CASSLNGGWSNSPLHF.

The rearrangement uses TRBV4-1 and TRBJ1-4; no reliable D call. Trimming took 4 bases from V and 8 from J, leaving 20 bases between them. The CDR3 is 16 residues long. CDR1 and CDR2 from the germline V gene are MGHRA and YSYEKL. CDR3 region: CASSPSRSNLGEKLFF. CDR3 nucleotide sequence: TGCGCCAGCAGCCCCTCCAGAAGCAACCTCGGCGAAAAACTGTTTTTT.

The chain has TRBV5-1 and TRBJ1-6; 8 positions agree with TRBD1. CDR3 length: 14 residues. Germline V gene sequence: CDR1 SGHRS, CDR2 YFSETQ. After removal of 4 bases from V and 8 bases from J, the junction contained 5 bases not matched to a gene. CDR3 region: CASSPDRVDSPLHF. The DNA of the CDR3 is TGCGCCAGCAGCCCGGACAGGGTGGATTCACCCCTCCACTTT.

The rearrangement joins TRBV5-1 to TRBJ2-1; 7 bases fit TRBD2. The CDR3 sequence is 11 residues long. Germline values: CDR1 SGHRS, CDR2 YFSETQ. V was clipped by 5 bases and J by 9 bases; unmatched bases: 2. The CDR3 bases are TGCGCCAGCAGGGGGGAGGGTGAGCAGTTCTTC. Its protein is CASRGEGEQFF.

The chain recombines TRBV7-9 with TRBJ2-7, with 9 positions matching TRBD2. There are 15 residues in the CDR3. The ends lost 2 bases at V and 6 bases at J; junction bases unmatched: 8. The V gene's germline CDR1 is SEHNR and CDR2 FQNEAQ (reference sequence). CDR3 DNA: TGTGCCAGCAGCTTATTATCTAGCGGGGACGGCGAGCAGTACTTC. Translating it yields CASSLLSSGDGEQYF. The full variable domain, rest sourced from reference TRBV7-9 and TRBJ2-7, is DTGVSQNPRHKITKRGQNVTFRCDPISEHNRLYWYRQTLGQGPEFLTYFQNEAQLEKSRLLSDRFSAERPKGSFSTLEIQRTEQGDSAMYLCASSLLSSGDGEQYFGPGTRLTVT.

This clonotype was recorded only once. The V call is TRBV3-1, the J call TRBJ1-5, with 8 bases identical to TRBD1. In germline, CDR1 is LGHDT, CDR2 YNNKEL (reference sequence). Trimming cost V 3 bases and J 12 bases; bases outside gene matches: 19. The CDR3 spans 17 residues. CDR3 in amino acids: CASSQAFRQGLGLGQHF. CDR3 coding DNA: TGTGCCAGCAGCCAGGCTTTTAGACAGGGGTTAGGCTTGGGCCAGCATTTT.

This chain uses TRBV30 with TRBJ1-3; 7 bases line up with TRBD1. Trimming at V came to 1 base and at J to 3 bases, leaving 6 bases not matched to a gene. CDR3 length: 15 amino acids. Looked up from germline, CDR1 is GTSNPN and CDR2 is SVGIG (reference sequence). The CDR3 region is CAWSEQGTLGNTIYF. For the CDR3, the DNA is TGTGCCTGGAGTGAACAGGGGACTCTTGGAAACACCATATATTTT.

The chain employs TRBV12-3 or TRBV12-4 and TRBJ2-3, with D possibly TRBD2 on 6 matching bases. The CDR3 extends over 16 amino acids. V lost 1 base and J 1 base, leaving 12 bases between the germline ends. This CDR3 is CASSLVAGTRTDTQYF. CDR3 coding DNA: TGTGCCAGCAGTTTAGTGGCGGGGACCCGCACAGATACGCAGTATTTT.

This chain uses TRBV7-9 with TRBJ2-7; tentative D call: TRBD1 (6 bases). V dropped 2 bases and J dropped 6 bases, with 8 bases sitting between them. The CDR3 loop spans 12 amino acids. Germline loops: CDR1 SEHNR, CDR2 FQNEAQ (reference sequence). The CDR3 DNA reads TGTGCCAGCAGCTTACTGGACAGCGAGCAGTACTTC. The encoded protein is CASSLLDSEQYF.

The V call is TRBV5-6, the J call TRBJ1-1; the D is unclear. V was clipped by 4 bases and J by 1 base, with 11 bases between them. Germline-derived CDR1 and CDR2 are SGHDT and YYEEEE. The CDR3 runs 14 residues. CDR3 loop: CASSPGLANTEAFF. The CDR3 DNA sequence: TGTGCCAGCAGCCCTGGACTAGCGAACACTGAAGCTTTCTTT.

The CDR3 loop reads CASSSPGDNYGYTF. The CDR3 DNA is TGTGCCAGTAGTTCCCCCGGGGACAACTATGGCTACACCTTC. The J gene is TRBJ1-2, the V gene TRBV19; possible D gene TRBD1, 5 bases. The CDR3 sequence is 14 residues long. In germline, CDR1 is LNHDA, CDR2 SQIVND (reference sequence). Trimming pared 5 bases from V and 2 bases from J, leaving 12 bases between. The variable domain in full, with the rest retrieved from reference TRBV19 and TRBJ1-2, is DGGITQSPKYLFRKEGQNVTLSCEQNLNHDAMYWYRQDPGQGLRLIYYSQIVNDFQKGDIAEGYSVSREKKESFPLTVTSAQKNPTAFYLCASSSPGDNYGYTFGSGTRLTVV.

The genes are TRBV20-1 and TRBJ2-7; no firm D call. In germline, CDR1 is DFQATT, CDR2 SNEGSKA (reference sequence). V shed 1 base and J shed 4 bases, with 14 bases lying between them. CDR3 size: 14 residues. CDR3 sequence: CSARGNFLGYEQYF. In DNA, the CDR3 is TGCAGTGCTAGAGGCAACTTCCTAGGGTACGAGCAGTACTTC.

The chain recombines TRBV4-3 with TRBJ1-2; D gene uncertain. CDR1 LGHNA and CDR2 YSLEER come from the germline V gene. Trimming pared 0 bases from V and 5 bases from J, leaving 13 bases between. The CDR3 sequence is 15 residues long. CDR3 DNA sequence: TGCGCCAGCAGCCAAGATAGGCAGGCTCCGTATGGCTACACCTTC. Encoded protein: CASSQDRQAPYGYTF.

This clonotype showed up just once. The chain has TRBV2 and TRBJ1-5; possible D gene TRBD1, 5 bases. The germline V gene has CDR1 SNHLY and CDR2 FYNNEI. Between the trimmed V and J ends, which lost 3 bases and 2 bases, there was a span of 8 bases. The CDR3 consists of 14 residues. The chain's CDR3 is CASSDQGGNQPQHF. The CDR3 bases are TGTGCCAGCAGTGATCAGGGCGGCAATCAGCCCCAGCATTTT.

The gene calls are TRBV5-1 and TRBJ2-6; possible D gene TRBD2, 6 bases. Trimming cost V 4 bases and J 4 bases, with 12 bases left between them. Germline V gene sequence: CDR1 SGHRS, CDR2 YFSETQ. The CDR3 is 15 residues long. This CDR3 is CASSPGLMGANVLTF. The DNA for the CDR3 is TGCGCCAGCAGCCCCGGACTAATGGGGGCCAACGTCCTGACTTTC.